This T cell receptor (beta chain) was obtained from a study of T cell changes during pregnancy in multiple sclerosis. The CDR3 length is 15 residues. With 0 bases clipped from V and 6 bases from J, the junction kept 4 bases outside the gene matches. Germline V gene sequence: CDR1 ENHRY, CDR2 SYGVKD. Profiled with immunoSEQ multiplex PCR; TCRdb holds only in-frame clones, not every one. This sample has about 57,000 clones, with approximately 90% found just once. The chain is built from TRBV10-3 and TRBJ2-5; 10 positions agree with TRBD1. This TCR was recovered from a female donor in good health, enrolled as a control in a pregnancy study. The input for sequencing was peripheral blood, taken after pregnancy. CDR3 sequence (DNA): TGTGCCATCAGTGAGTCAGTGGGACAGGGGAAGACCCAGTACTTC. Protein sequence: CAISESVGQGKTQYF.